The 18 T cell receptor beta chains given below trace back to one sample, sequenced in a study of post-analysis software for immune sequencing data. These receptors' antigens are unknown. Study-level findings and limits: Among roughly 5 TRBV segments more frequent in patients than controls were TRBV5-6, TRBV5-1 and TRBV20-1.

The TCR beta cDNA libraries carried unique molecular identifiers. MiXCR was run by TCRdb on the PCR reads, yielding one entry per CDR3 protein. The sample lists roughly 700,000 distinct CDR3 sequences; just under 30% were seen once. Sequenced material: blood. The receptors come from a girl aged 5 to 17 with multiple sclerosis.

A remark on this clonotype: A read error may be the cause here, since a much bigger clone is one base away. This chain uses TRBV10-3 with TRBJ2-1; 12 bases map to TRBD2. V was clipped by 6 bases and J by 12 bases; unmatched bases: 9. In germline, CDR1 is ENHRY, CDR2 SYGVKD. This CDR3 region has 14 residues. The CDR3 loop is CAIRGLAGNGGQFF. CDR3 in DNA: TGTGCCATCAGGGGACTAGCGGGTAACGGTGGGCAGTTCTTC.

This rearrangement joins TRBV6-2 or TRBV6-3 to TRBJ2-7; maybe TRBD2 (5 bases). Per the germline V gene, CDR1 is MNHEY and CDR2 is SVGEGT. Trimming cost V 6 bases and J 0 bases, with 12 bases left between them. The CDR3 loop spans 14 amino acids. CDR3 sequence: CASSGVLSSYEQYF. The CDR3 DNA is TGTGCCAGCAGCGGGGTCCTTAGCTCCTACGAGCAGTACTTC.

The rearrangement joins TRBV20-1 to TRBJ2-5, with D perhaps being TRBD1 or TRBD2 (5 bases each). Germline loops: CDR1 DFQATT, CDR2 SNEGSKA (reference sequence). There are 12 residues in the CDR3. V was shortened by 5 bases and J by 4 bases, with 11 bases between the two germline ends. The CDR3 spells CSAGGGVETQYF. The CDR3 region has the DNA TGCAGTGCTGGGGGTGGGGTAGAGACCCAGTACTTC.

In its sample, this clonotype was seen a few times. The chain's CDR3 is CSAGGQRLFYGYTF. The CDR3 coding sequence is TGCAGTGCTGGTGGACAGAGACTTTTCTATGGCTACACCTTC. The V and J genes are TRBV20-1 and TRBJ1-2; possibly TRBD1 for D (6 bases). Germline lookup yields CDR1 DFQATT and CDR2 SNEGSKA (reference sequence). The ends were cut back, 5 bases at V and 4 bases at J, with 17 bases in the middle. CDR3 length equals 14 residues.

V and J are TRBV24-1 and TRBJ2-3, with D perhaps matching TRBD1 (5 bases). The CDR3 has 14 residues. With 5 bases removed from V and 6 bases from J, the gap between germline ends came to 14 bases. Germline-derived CDR1 and CDR2 are KGHDR and SFDVKD. CDR3 DNA sequence: TGTGCCACCAGTGTTTGGGGCGGTGGGGATACGCAGTATTTT. This codes for CATSVWGGGDTQYF.

The chain uses TRBV20-1 and TRBJ2-1; TRBD2 might be the D (5 bases). The length of the CDR3 is 15 residues. Germline V gene data show CDR1 as DFQATT and CDR2 as SNEGSKA (reference sequence). Trimming shortened V by 1 base and J by 6 bases, and 16 bases separated the two germline ends. The CDR3 DNA sequence: TGCAGTGCTAGAGGTTGGGAGCCTAGCATCAATGAGCAGTTCTTC. Protein product: CSARGWEPSINEQFF.

The rearrangement joins TRBV11-2 to TRBJ2-7, with TRBD2 identical over 10 bases. Looked up from germline, CDR1 is SGHAT and CDR2 is FQNNGV. V dropped 2 bases and J dropped 2; count of bases not matched to a gene: 9. The CDR3 totals 17 residues. The CDR3 is CASSLPLAGDFAYEQYF. The DNA of the CDR3 is TGTGCCAGCAGCTTACCTCTAGCGGGAGATTTTGCCTACGAGCAGTACTTC.

This clonotype was found a few times. The chain uses TRBV20-1 and TRBJ1-1; D is perhaps TRBD1 (6 bases). V was pared by 1 base and J by 7 bases, with 13 bases between. Germline V gene lookup returns CDR1 DFQATT and CDR2 SNEGSKA (reference sequence). This CDR3 spans 13 amino acids. The CDR3 region is CSARARGRNEAFF. In DNA form, the CDR3 reads TGCAGTGCTAGAGCCAGGGGCAGGAATGAAGCTTTCTTT.

The CDR3, as DNA: TGTGCCAGCAGTGGGACAGGGGCCATCCGAGAGACCCAGTACTTC. Amino acid sequence: CASSGTGAIRETQYF. The rearrangement uses TRBV18 and TRBJ2-5; TRBD1 aligns across 10 bases. V was clipped by 8 bases and J by 4 bases; unmatched bases: 10. CDR1 is KGHSH, CDR2 LQKENI, per germline. This CDR3 has 15 amino acids.

This clonotype has only a few counts. The chain joins TRBV28 to TRBJ2-1; D not certain. Looked up from germline, CDR1 is MDHEN and CDR2 is SYDVKM. Between the trimmed V and J ends, which lost 5 bases and 9 bases, there was a span of 11 bases. The CDR3 totals 12 residues. Here the CDR3 reads CASSRSLGEQFF. CDR3 nucleotide sequence: TGTGCCAGCAGTCGGTCCCTTGGTGAGCAGTTCTTC.

V usage is TRBV14 and J usage is TRBJ2-1; the match to TRBD2 covers 9 bases. CDR1 is SGHDN, CDR2 FVKESK, per germline. The CDR3 contains 19 residues. J lost 0 bases, V lost 4 bases, and 13 bases had no gene match. The CDR3 sequence: CASSPGLALRRSSYNEQFF. For the CDR3, the DNA is TGTGCCAGCAGCCCCGGACTAGCGTTAAGGAGAAGCTCCTACAATGAGCAGTTCTTC.

V and J are TRBV6-2 or TRBV6-3 and TRBJ2-1; weak D call: TRBD2 (6 bases). Germline V lookup: CDR1 MNHEY, CDR2 SVGEGT. V was shortened by 3 bases and J by 5 bases, with 8 bases between the two germline ends. The CDR3 extends over 13 amino acids. In DNA form, the CDR3 reads TGTGCCAGCAGTTATGGCGGGAACAATGAGCAGTTCTTC. Translated, it gives CASSYGGNNEQFF.

Only a few counts were recorded for this clonotype. The CDR3 coding sequence is TGTGCCACCAGCAGGGGACAGGGGAGGCATCAGCCCCAGCATTTT. This sequence encodes CATSRGQGRHQPQHF. This chain uses TRBV15 with TRBJ1-5; 10 bases are shared with TRBD1. The CDR3 contains 15 residues. Trimming at V came to 3 bases and at J to 5 bases, leaving 4 bases not matched to a gene. Germline assignment: CDR1 LNHNV and CDR2 YYDKDF (reference sequence).

As to this clonotype: At one boundary the junction diverges from the germline segment, which might be a read error. The gene calls are TRBV5-1 and TRBJ2-1; 12 bases map to TRBD2. Germline V gene sequence: CDR1 SGHRS, CDR2 YFSETQ. The CDR3 contains 16 residues. CDR3 sequence reads: CASNLYPSGRGNEQFF. The CDR3 DNA reads TGCGCCAGCAACTTGTACCCTAGCGGGAGGGGGAATGAGCAGTTCTTC. The whole variable domain, remainder taken from reference TRBV5-1 and TRBJ2-1, is KAGVTQTPRYLIKTRGQQVTLSCSPISGHRSVSWYQQTPGQGLQFLFEYFSETQRNKGNFPGRFSGRQFSNSRSEMNVSTLELGDSALYLCASNLYPSGRGNEQFFGPGTRLTVL.

The chain combines TRBV5-1 with TRBJ2-6; the match to TRBD1 covers 9 bases. Germline CDR1 reads SGHRS; CDR2 reads YFSETQ. V dropped 7 bases and J dropped 0; count of bases not matched to a gene: 2. The CDR3 is 15 residues long. CDR3 sequence reads: CASGTGSSGANVLTF. CDR3 DNA sequence: TGCGCCAGCGGGACAGGGAGCTCTGGGGCCAACGTCCTGACTTTC.

This clonotype has more than one count but fewer than ten. This sequence joins TRBV7-2 and TRBJ1-5; no definite D call. Trimming took off 6 bases at V and 1 base at J, with 10 bases between the two ends. Germline-derived CDR1 and CDR2 are SGHTA and FQGNSA. The CDR3 spans 14 residues. CDR3: CASSRYSSNQPQHF. CDR3 nucleotide sequence: TGTGCCAGCAGTCGGTACAGCAGCAATCAGCCCCAGCATTTT.

This clonotype was picked up a small number of times. The genes are TRBV20-1 and TRBJ2-7, with a possible D match to TRBD2 (5 bases). The last part of the DNA fits TRBJ2-5 better; the J call may be wrong. Germline assignment: CDR1 DFQATT and CDR2 SNEGSKA (reference sequence). The CDR3 contains 17 residues. The CDR3 sequence: CSARVTFGVPKWETQYF. The CDR3 coding sequence is TGCAGTGCTAGGGTAACATTCGGGGTCCCTAAGTGGGAGACCCAGTACTTC.

This chain uses TRBV20-1 with TRBJ2-5; 13 bases align to TRBD2. The CDR3 extends over 19 amino acids. Per germline, CDR1 DFQATT and CDR2 SNEGSKA (reference sequence). J was trimmed by 4 bases and V by 3 bases; bases with no gene match: 17. The CDR3: CSASVLDRGTSGITETQYF. The CDR3 DNA follows: TGCAGTGCTAGTGTGTTGGACAGGGGGACTAGCGGGATCACAGAGACCCAGTACTTC.